This TCR beta chain is drawn from a study of T-cell memory formation after mild COVID-19. On the study more broadly: TCR clusters were largely donor specific.

CDR1 is SGHAT and CDR2 is FQNNGV in the germline V gene. The CDR3 runs to 15 residues. V lost 1 base, J lost 10 bases, and 6 bases stayed unmatched. Via MiXCR, TCRdb re-called the 5' RACE reads, giving one row per CDR3 protein. This sample carries 100,000 to 130,000 distinct CDR3 sequences, 15% to 20% of them seen once, and the ten largest clones take around 5.1%. This clonotype has a handful of counts. The specimen sequenced was PBMCs or a T cell subset sorted from them (not recorded which). This sequence was found in a man aged 18 to 30 who had mild COVID-19 (a few samples of this study predate the infection). Cell type and time point are not known. The chain joins TRBV11-2 to TRBJ2-3; the match to TRBD2 covers 12 bases. CDR3 sequence (DNA): TGTGCCAGCAGCTTAGGCCCGACTAGCGGGGGTTCGCAGTATTTT. Protein: CASSLGPTSGGSQYF.